The T cell receptor (beta chain) under discussion was sequenced for a study of T cell repertoires in cytomegalovirus infection. Study context: It was recently identified HLA-C-restricted and well-studied HLA-B-restricted CMV epitopes that the study used. A matching HLA type, together with CMV infection, was signaled by public TCR beta signatures.

This clonotype was counted a few times. Its target is unknown. TCRdb re-analysed the reads in MiXCR, keeping a single row per CDR3 protein. The sample holds 100,000 to 150,000 distinct CDR3 sequences; over 25% are singletons and the top ten take about 53%. The CDR3 totals 14 residues. Germline V gene data show CDR1 as SQVTM and CDR2 as ANQGSEA. The V and J ends lost 0 bases and 5 bases, in that order; junction bases with no gene match: 3. Study-wide results and caveats: Predominance within the ex vivo response was attributable to HLA-C-restricted CMV-specific TCR beta clonotypes. Based on cumulative public TCR beta family frequency, carriers of CMV plus the relevant HLA were identified.

Sequencing used CD8+ T cells from cultured PBMCs, obtained from culture after CMV antigen stimulation. The chain employs TRBV29-1 and TRBJ2-3; 9 nucleotides agree with TRBD2. This sequence originates from a human donor in good health (CMV status not recorded). Some clones in this sample may be carry-over from other donors' samples. CDR3 coding DNA: TGCAGCGTTGAAGATTTAGCGGGGGAAGATACGCAGTATTTT. Residues: CSVEDLAGEDTQYF.